The 10 T cell receptor beta chains in this list originate from one sample, sequenced in a study of blood T cell repertoires in COVID-19 (dated by TCRdb to between 2020 and 2021). The library was built by means of the immunoSEQ multiplex PCR assay. TCRdb took this table from immuneACCESS and kept in-frame rearrangements with V and J called. Such tables lack part of the clones; where checked against another copy, unresolved V genes explain under half of the gap, and the rest is unexplained. The sample contains hundreds of thousands of clones, 75% to 90% of them found a single time. Around 0.7% of the sample goes to the ten largest clones. Material for sequencing was peripheral blood. These receptors originate from a man aged 35-49 years with acute or convalescent COVID-19.

J is TRBJ2-1 and V is TRBV6-2 or TRBV6-3; the match to TRBD1 covers 7 bases. This CDR3 is built from 11 residues. V was pared by 5 bases and J by 9 bases, with 1 base of the junction left unmatched. Germline values: CDR1 MNHEY, CDR2 SVGEGT. Here the CDR3 DNA reads TGTGCCAGCAGTAGGGGGCGTGAGCAGTTCTTC. Residues: CASSRGREQFF.

This clone was observed once. V and J are TRBV4-1 and TRBJ2-4; weak D call: TRBD2 (5 bases). CDR1 is MGHRA and CDR2 is YSYEKL in the germline V gene. V dropped 2 bases and J dropped 1 base, with 12 bases sitting between them. The CDR3 extends over 16 amino acids. The CDR3 protein is CASSQLGSGAKNIQYF. The DNA of the CDR3 is TGCGCCAGCAGCCAATTAGGGTCGGGGGCCAAAAACATTCAGTACTTC.

The rearrangement joins TRBV19 to TRBJ1-2, with D perhaps TRBD1 (6 bases). V lost 5 bases and J 4 bases, leaving 26 bases between the germline ends. CDR3 size: 18 residues. Germline values: CDR1 LNHDA, CDR2 SQIVND (reference sequence). CDR3 bases: TGTGCCAGTAGTGGTTTCAACAAACAGGGACCGAGGGCCTATGGCTACACCTTC. Its protein product is CASSGFNKQGPRAYGYTF.

The rearrangement links TRBV10-1 to TRBJ2-3, with 10 bases aligning to TRBD2. Trimming took 3 bases from V and 2 from J; bases not matched to a gene: 2. CDR3 length: 15 residues. CDR1 is WNHNN and CDR2 is SYGVQD in the germline V gene (reference sequence). The CDR3 loop reads CASSEAGGLTDTQYF. CDR3 coding DNA: TGCGCCAGCAGTGAAGCGGGGGGGCTCACAGATACGCAGTATTTT.

This chain connects TRBV7-2 to TRBJ2-1; D call uncertain. V was shortened by 5 bases and J by 5 bases, with 13 bases between the two germline ends. This CDR3 comprises 14 residues. CDR1 is SGHTA, CDR2 FQGNSA, per germline. CDR3 sequence: CASSPVWAHNEQFF. The CDR3 nucleotides are TGTGCCAGCAGCCCCGTCTGGGCCCACAATGAGCAGTTCTTC.

The chain is built from TRBV2 and TRBJ1-1, with D possibly matching TRBD1 (5 bases). The CDR3 loop spans 14 amino acids. V lost 3 bases, J lost 0 bases, and 8 bases lay in between. Germline values: CDR1 SNHLY, CDR2 FYNNEI. In DNA, the CDR3 is TGTGCCAGCAGTGATCGGGGGGTGAACACTGAAGCTTTCTTT. Protein product: CASSDRGVNTEAFF.

The rearrangement links TRBV19 to TRBJ1-1; TRBD1 matches 7 bases. In germline, CDR1 is LNHDA, CDR2 SQIVND (reference sequence). Unmatched junction bases numbered 9, after V lost 4 bases and J lost 4 bases. This CDR3 is 15 amino acids long. The CDR3 DNA reads TGTGCCAGTAGTACACAACAGGGGCTGCGCACTGAAGCTTTCTTT. Protein sequence: CASSTQQGLRTEAFF.

The J gene is TRBJ1-1, the V gene TRBV30; 7 nucleotides line up with TRBD1. Germline V gene lookup returns CDR1 GTSNPN and CDR2 SVGIG (reference sequence). The CDR3 is 13 residues long. V gave up 3 bases and J gave up 3 bases; unmatched junction bases: 4. The chain's CDR3 is CAWRITGDTEAFF. In DNA, the CDR3 is TGTGCCTGGAGGATTACAGGGGACACTGAAGCTTTCTTT.

The chain uses TRBV5-1 and TRBJ1-6; no firm D call. Looked up from germline, CDR1 is SGHRS and CDR2 is YFSETQ. The CDR3 spans 16 residues. V was cut by 0 bases and J by 6 bases, with 13 bases left in between. The CDR3 bases are TGCGCCAGCAGCTTGGCCGGGTGGCAGACTAATTCACCCCTCCACTTT. Protein sequence: CASSLAGWQTNSPLHF. Combining the CDR3 with reference TRBV5-1 and TRBJ1-6 gives the whole variable domain KAGVTQTPRYLIKTRGQQVTLSCSPISGHRSVSWYQQTPGQGLQFLFEYFSETQRNKGNFPGRFSGRQFSNSRSEMNVSTLELGDSALYLCASSLAGWQTNSPLHFGNGTRLTVT.

This chain uses TRBV20-1 with TRBJ2-7; D remains unclear. The CDR3 has 11 amino acids. CDR1 and CDR2 from the germline V gene are DFQATT and SNEGSKA (reference sequence). V lost 3 bases and J lost 6, with 9 bases in between. CDR3 nucleotide sequence: TGCAGTGCTAGTTTGACTCCCGAGCAGTACTTC. This translates into CSASLTPEQYF.